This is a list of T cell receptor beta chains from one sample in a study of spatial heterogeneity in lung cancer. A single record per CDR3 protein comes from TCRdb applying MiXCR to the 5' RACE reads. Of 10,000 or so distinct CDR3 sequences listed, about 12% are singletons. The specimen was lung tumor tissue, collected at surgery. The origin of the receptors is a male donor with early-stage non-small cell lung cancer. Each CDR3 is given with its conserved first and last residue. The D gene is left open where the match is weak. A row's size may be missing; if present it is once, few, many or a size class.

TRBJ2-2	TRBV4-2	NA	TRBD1	CVSSQDRTGLAGELLF	TGTGTCAGCAGCCAAGACCGGACAGGGTTGGCCGGGGAGCTGCTTTTT
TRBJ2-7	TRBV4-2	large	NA	CASSQGDTIPDYEQYF	TGTGCCAGCAGCCAAGGGGACACAATCCCCGACTACGAGCAGTACTTC
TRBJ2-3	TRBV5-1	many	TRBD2	CASSRSGLAGGADTQYF	TGCGCCAGCAGCCGCTCGGGACTAGCGGGAGGTGCAGATACGCAGTATTTT
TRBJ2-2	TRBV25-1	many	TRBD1	CASSEFRTGGNTGELFF	TGTGCCAGCAGTGAATTCCGGACAGGGGGGAACACCGGGGAGCTGTTTTTT
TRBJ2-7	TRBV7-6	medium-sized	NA	CASSLGTRNEQYF	TGTGCCAGCAGCTTAGGTACGCGGAACGAGCAGTACTTC
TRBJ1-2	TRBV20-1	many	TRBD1	CSASPGTGYGYTF	TGCAGTGCTAGCCCCGGGACAGGATATGGCTACACCTTC
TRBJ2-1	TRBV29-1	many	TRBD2	CSVVASGRDEQFF	TGCAGCGTTGTCGCTAGCGGGAGAGATGAGCAGTTCTTC
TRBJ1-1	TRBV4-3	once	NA	CASSQGPQGVRAFF	TGCGCCAGCAGCCAAGGTCCCCAGGGAGTGAGAGCTTTCTTT
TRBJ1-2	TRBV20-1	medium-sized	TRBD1	CSARPLLGQGDSSNYGYTF	TGCAGTGCTAGGCCCTTGTTAGGACAGGGAGACTCTTCTAACTATGGCTACACCTTC
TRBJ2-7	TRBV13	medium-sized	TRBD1	CASSPQPGTGIYEQYF	TGTGCCAGCAGCCCTCAGCCCGGGACAGGGATCTACGAGCAGTACTTC
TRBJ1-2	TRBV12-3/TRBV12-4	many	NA	CASSSVIGRQHTF	TGTGCCAGCAGTTCCGTTATAGGGCGGCAGCACACCTTC
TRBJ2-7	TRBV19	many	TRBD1	CASSLSPGQGFSYEQYF	TGTGCCAGTAGCCTATCCCCGGGACAGGGCTTCTCCTACGAGCAGTACTTC
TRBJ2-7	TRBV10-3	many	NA	CAISGAGGSYEQYF	TGTGCCATCAGTGGTGCCGGGGGCTCCTACGAGCAGTACTTC
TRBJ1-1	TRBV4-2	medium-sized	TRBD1	CASSQDPGTGGIRTEAFF	TGTGCCAGCAGCCAAGATCCGGGGACAGGGGGCATAAGAACTGAAGCTTTCTTT
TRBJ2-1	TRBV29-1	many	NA	CSATSSYNEQFF	TGCAGCGCCACGAGCTCCTACAATGAGCAGTTCTTC
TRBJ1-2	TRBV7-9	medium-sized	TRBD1	CASSLPEGQAYGYTF	TGTGCCAGCAGCTTACCCGAGGGACAGGCCTATGGCTACACCTTC
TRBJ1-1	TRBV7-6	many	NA	CASSLEQNTEAFF	TGTGCCAGCAGCTTAGAACAGAACACTGAAGCTTTCTTT
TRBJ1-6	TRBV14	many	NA	CASSHRTANSPLHF	TGTGCCAGCAGCCATCGGACGGCGAATTCACCCCTCCACTTT
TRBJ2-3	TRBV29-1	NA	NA	CSVSSGGTDTQYF	TGCAGCGTTTCTTCGGGGGGCACAGATACGCAGTATTTT
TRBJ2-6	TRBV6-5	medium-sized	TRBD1	CASSRTGGAGANVLTF	TGTGCCAGCAGTCGGACAGGGGGCGCTGGGGCCAACGTCCTGACTTTC
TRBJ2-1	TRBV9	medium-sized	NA	CASSVPSDEQFF	TGTGCCAGCAGCGTACCTAGCGATGAGCAGTTCTTC
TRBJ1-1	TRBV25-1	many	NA	CASQYSNTEAFF	TGTGCCAGTCAGTATTCGAACACTGAAGCTTTCTTT
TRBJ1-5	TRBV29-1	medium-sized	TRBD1	CSVTTGANQPQHF	TGCAGCGTCACGACAGGGGCCAATCAGCCCCAGCATTTT
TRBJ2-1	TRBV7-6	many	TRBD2	CASTSYSGNSYNEQFF	TGTGCCAGCACGAGTTATAGCGGGAACTCCTACAATGAGCAGTTCTTC
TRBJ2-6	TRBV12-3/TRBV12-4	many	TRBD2	CASSMERGGTGANVLTF	TGTGCCAGCAGTATGGAGCGGGGAGGGACTGGGGCCAACGTCCTGACTTTC
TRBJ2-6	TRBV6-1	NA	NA	CASSEPPEANVLTF	TGTGCCAGCAGTGAACCCCCTGAGGCCAACGTCCTGACTTTC
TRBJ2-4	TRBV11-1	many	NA	CASSVPPRPDIQYF	TGTGCCAGCAGCGTCCCTCCCAGGCCGGACATTCAGTACTTC
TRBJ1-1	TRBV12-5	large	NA	CASGLLTGTEAFF	TGTGCTAGTGGTTTATTAACTGGGACTGAAGCTTTCTTT
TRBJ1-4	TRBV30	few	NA	CAWSTTDEKLFF	TGTGCCTGGAGTACCACGGATGAAAAACTGTTTTTT
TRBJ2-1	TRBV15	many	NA	CATSSQWDNEQFF	TGTGCCACCAGCAGCCAATGGGACAATGAGCAGTTCTTC
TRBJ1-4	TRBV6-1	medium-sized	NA	CASSEGPMNEKLFF	TGTGCCAGCAGTGAGGGACCGATGAATGAAAAACTGTTTTTT
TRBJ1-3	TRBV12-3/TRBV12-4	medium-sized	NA	CASRTGSSGNTIYF	TGTGCCAGCAGAACAGGGTCCTCTGGAAACACCATATATTTT
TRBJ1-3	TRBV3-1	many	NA	CASSQELTVSGNTIYF	TGTGCCAGCAGCCAAGAGCTAACGGTCTCTGGAAACACCATATATTTT
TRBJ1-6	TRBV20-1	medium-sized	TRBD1	CSARELQGVNSPLHF	TGCAGTGCTAGAGAATTACAGGGGGTTAATTCACCCCTCCACTTT
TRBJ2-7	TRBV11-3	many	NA	CASSRYLYEQYF	TGTGCCAGCAGCCGCTACTTGTACGAGCAGTACTTC
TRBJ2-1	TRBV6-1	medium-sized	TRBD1	CASSRDRALLYNEQFF	TGTGCCAGCAGTCGGGACAGGGCCTTACTTTACAATGAGCAGTTCTTC
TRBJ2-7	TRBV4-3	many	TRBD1	CASSQVGRGPYEQYF	TGCGCCAGCAGCCAAGTGGGCAGGGGGCCATACGAGCAGTACTTC
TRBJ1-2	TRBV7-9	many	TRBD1	CASSLDRENYGYTF	TGTGCCAGCAGTTTGGACAGGGAGAACTATGGCTACACCTTC
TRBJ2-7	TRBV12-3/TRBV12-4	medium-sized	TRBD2	CASSFRLAGAEGYF	TGTGCCAGCAGTTTTCGCCTAGCGGGAGCCGAGGGGTACTTC
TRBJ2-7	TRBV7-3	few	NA	CASSLTGGQSYEQYF	TGTGCCAGCAGCTTAACGGGGGGACAGTCCTACGAGCAGTACTTC
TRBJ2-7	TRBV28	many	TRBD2	CAIRSGRDFYEQYF	TGTGCCATCCGTAGCGGGAGAGATTTCTACGAGCAGTACTTC
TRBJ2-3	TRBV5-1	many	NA	CASRGGTSTDTQYF	TGCGCCAGCAGAGGCGGGACTAGCACAGATACGCAGTATTTT
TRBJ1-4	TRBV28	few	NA	CASSLSTGRANEKLFF	TGTGCCAGCAGTTTAAGTACAGGGCGAGCTAATGAAAAACTGTTTTTT
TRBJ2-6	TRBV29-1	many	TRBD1	CSVAGTGGVTGANVLTF	TGCAGCGTTGCCGGGACAGGGGGCGTGACAGGGGCCAACGTCCTGACTTTC